This T cell receptor beta chain emerged from a study of T cell repertoires in cytomegalovirus infection (dated by TCRdb to between 2019 and 2020). For context, the study as a whole: Donor HLA type was relevant to the analysis, as public TCR beta signatures indicated carriage of CMV infection together with the matching HLA type. Beyond this particular receptor, the publication reports: In both this cohort and an independent roughly 400-donor cohort, the cumulative frequency of public TCR beta family members distinguished carriers of CMV infection plus the relevant HLA type. The ex vivo response was dominated by HLA-C-restricted CMV-specific TCR beta clonotypes, which also provided the single most frequent clonotype in two of eight donors.

V loses 7 bases, J loses 3 bases, and the germline ends lie 9 bases apart. Spanning cysteine to phenylalanine, the CDR3 consists of 11 amino acids. The DNA shown is the 33-base CDR3, in frame from base 1. Based on the germline V gene, the CDR1 and CDR2 sequences are SQVTM and ANQGSEA. In the case of this clonotype: Its specific antigen is unknown. No per-base quality is available; no much larger clone lies one base away.

Instrument used: Illumina HiSeq 1500. TCRdb took the public reads, trimmed them with fastp at Q25, ran MiXCR for clone calling and kept in-frame beta chains. Rows with one shared CDR3 protein collapse into an entry with the most common genes and DNA. The sample records 150,000 to 200,000 distinct CDR3 sequences, 25% to 30% of which are singletons. 31% of the sample is held by the ten biggest clonotypes. The chain employs TRBV29-1 and TRBJ1-1; the D gene is perhaps TRBD1, from 5 matching bases. Sequenced material: PBMCs. The clonotype comes from a human donor in good health (CMV status not recorded). Some clones in this sample may be carry-over from other donors' samples. The nucleotide sequence reads as follows: TGCAGCGCAGACAGATACACTGAAGCTTTCTTT. The translation is CSADRYTEAFF.